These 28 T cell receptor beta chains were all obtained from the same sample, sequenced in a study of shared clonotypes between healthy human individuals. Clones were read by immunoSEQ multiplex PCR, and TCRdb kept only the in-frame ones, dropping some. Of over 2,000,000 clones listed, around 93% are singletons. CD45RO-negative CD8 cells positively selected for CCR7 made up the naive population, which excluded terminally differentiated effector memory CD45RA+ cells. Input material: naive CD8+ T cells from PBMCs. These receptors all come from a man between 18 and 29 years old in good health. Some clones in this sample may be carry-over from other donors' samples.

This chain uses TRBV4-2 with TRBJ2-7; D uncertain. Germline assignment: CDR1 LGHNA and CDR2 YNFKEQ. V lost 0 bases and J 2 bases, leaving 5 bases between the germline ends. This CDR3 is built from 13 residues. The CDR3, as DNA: TGTGCCAGCAGCCAAGATATCGCCTACGAGCAGTACTTC. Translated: CASSQDIAYEQYF.

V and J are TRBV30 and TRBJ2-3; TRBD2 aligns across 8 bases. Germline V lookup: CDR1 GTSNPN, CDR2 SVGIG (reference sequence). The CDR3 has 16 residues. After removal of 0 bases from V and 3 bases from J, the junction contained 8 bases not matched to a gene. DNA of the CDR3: TGTGCCTGGAGTGTAGTGCCTAGCGGGTTTACAGATACGCAGTATTTT. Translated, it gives CAWSVVPSGFTDTQYF.

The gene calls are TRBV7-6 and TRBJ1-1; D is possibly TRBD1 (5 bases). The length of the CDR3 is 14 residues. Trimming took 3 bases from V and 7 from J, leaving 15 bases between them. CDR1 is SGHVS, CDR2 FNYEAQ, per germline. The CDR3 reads CASSFGETQGEAFF. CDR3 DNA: TGTGCCAGCAGCTTTGGGGAGACCCAGGGTGAAGCTTTCTTT.

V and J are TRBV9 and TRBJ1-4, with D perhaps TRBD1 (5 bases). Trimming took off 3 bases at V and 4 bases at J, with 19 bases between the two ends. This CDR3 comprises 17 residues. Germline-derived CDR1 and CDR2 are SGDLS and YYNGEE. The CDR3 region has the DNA TGTGCCAGCAGCGCGACACCCTGGGACGGAATTAATGAAAAACTGTTTTTT. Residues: CASSATPWDGINEKLFF.

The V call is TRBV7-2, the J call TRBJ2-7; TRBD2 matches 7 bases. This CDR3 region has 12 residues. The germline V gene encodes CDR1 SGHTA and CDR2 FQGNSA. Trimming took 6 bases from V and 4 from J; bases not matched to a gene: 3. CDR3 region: CASRLGGYEQYF. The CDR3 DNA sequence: TGTGCCAGCAGACTCGGGGGGTACGAGCAGTACTTC.

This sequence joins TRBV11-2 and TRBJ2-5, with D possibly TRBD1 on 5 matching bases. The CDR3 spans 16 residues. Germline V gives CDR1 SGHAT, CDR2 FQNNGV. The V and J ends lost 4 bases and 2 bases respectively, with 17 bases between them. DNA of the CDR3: TGTGCCAGCAGCTCCCGTCCCTGGGCAGGGCAAGAGACCCAGTACTTC. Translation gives CASSSRPWAGQETQYF.

The CDR3 sequence: CASSPTSGEYEQYF. The CDR3 region has the DNA TGTGCCAGCAGCCCGACTAGCGGAGAGTACGAGCAGTACTTC. The chain is built from TRBV7-9 and TRBJ2-7; 9 bases agree with TRBD2. The ends lost 5 bases at V and 4 bases at J; junction bases unmatched: 6. This CDR3 is 14 amino acids long. The V gene's germline CDR1 is SEHNR and CDR2 FQNEAQ (reference sequence).

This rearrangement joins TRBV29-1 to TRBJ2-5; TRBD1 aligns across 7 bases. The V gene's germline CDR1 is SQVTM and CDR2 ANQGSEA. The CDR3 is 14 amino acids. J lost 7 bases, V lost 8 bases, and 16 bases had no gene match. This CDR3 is CSSQDRLPRGTQYF. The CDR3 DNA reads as TGCAGCTCCCAGGACAGGCTGCCCCGGGGGACCCAGTACTTC.

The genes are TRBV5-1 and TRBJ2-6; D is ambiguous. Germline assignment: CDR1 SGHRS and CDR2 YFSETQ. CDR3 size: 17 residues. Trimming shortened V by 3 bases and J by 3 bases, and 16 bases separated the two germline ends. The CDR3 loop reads CASSWWSSLLGANVLTF. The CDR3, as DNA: TGCGCCAGCAGCTGGTGGTCATCCCTCCTTGGGGCCAACGTCCTGACTTTC.

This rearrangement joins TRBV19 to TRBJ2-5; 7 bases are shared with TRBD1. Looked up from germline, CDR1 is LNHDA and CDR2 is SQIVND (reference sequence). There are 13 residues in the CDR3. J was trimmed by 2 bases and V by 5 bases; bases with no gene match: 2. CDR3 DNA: TGTGCCAGTAGTGTGGGACAGCAAGAGACCCAGTACTTC. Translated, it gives CASSVGQQETQYF.

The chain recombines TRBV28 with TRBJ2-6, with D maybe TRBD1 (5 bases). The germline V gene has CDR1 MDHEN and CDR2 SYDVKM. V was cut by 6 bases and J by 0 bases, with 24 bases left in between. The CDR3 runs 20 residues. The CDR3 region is CASSLYVVRRQGSGANVLTF. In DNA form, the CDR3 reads TGTGCCAGCAGCCTTTACGTTGTAAGGCGGCAGGGCTCTGGGGCCAACGTCCTGACTTTC. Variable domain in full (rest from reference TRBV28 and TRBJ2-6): DVKVTQSSRYLVKRTGEKVFLECVQDMDHENMFWYRQDPGLGLRLIYFSYDVKMKEKGDIPEGYSVSREKKERFSLILESASTNQTSMYLCASSLYVVRRQGSGANVLTFGAGSRLTVL.

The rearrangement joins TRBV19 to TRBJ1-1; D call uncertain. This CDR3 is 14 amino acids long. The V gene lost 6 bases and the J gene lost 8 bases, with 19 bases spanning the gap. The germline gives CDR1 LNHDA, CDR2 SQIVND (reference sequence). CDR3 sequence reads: CASRPREPAVEAFF. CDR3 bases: TGTGCCAGTAGACCTCGGGAGCCCGCGGTGGAAGCTTTCTTT.

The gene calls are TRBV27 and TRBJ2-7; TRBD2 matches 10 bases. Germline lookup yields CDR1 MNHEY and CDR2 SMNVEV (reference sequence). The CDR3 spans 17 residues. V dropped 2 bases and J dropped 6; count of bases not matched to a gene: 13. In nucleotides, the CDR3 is TGTGCCAGCAGTTTACTTAGGACTAGCGGCCCCACCCCCGAGCAGTACTTC. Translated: CASSLLRTSGPTPEQYF.

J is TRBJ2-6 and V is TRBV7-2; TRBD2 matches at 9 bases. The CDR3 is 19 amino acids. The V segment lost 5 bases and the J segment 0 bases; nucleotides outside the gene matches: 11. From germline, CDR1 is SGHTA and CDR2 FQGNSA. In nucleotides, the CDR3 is TGTGCCAGCAGCCCTCGGACTAGCGTTGGGCGCTCTGGGGCCAACGTCCTGACTTTC. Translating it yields CASSPRTSVGRSGANVLTF.

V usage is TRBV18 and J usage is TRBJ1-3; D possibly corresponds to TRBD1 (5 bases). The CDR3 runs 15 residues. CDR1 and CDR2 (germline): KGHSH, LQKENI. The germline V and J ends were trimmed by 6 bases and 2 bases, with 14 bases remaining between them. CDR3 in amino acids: CASSHGQYPGNTIYF. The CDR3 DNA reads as TGTGCCAGCTCCCACGGACAATATCCTGGAAACACCATATATTTT.

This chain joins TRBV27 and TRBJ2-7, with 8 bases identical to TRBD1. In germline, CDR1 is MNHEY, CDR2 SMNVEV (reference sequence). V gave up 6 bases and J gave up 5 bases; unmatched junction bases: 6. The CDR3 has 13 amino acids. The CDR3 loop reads CASRGQEVHEQYF. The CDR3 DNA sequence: TGTGCCAGCAGGGGACAGGAGGTCCACGAGCAGTACTTC.

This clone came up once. DNA for the CDR3: TGTGCCAGCAGTCGCCCTCGGACTATCCCCGACGAGCAGTACTTC. Translating it yields CASSRPRTIPDEQYF. The rearrangement uses TRBV28 and TRBJ2-7, with a tentative D call TRBD2 (6 bases). The CDR3 consists of 15 residues. V was cut by 5 bases and J by 5 bases, with 19 bases left in between. Germline lookup yields CDR1 MDHEN and CDR2 SYDVKM.

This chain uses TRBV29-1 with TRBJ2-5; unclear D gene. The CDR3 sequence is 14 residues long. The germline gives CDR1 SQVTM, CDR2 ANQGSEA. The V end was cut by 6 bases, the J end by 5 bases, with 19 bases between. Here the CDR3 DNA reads TGCAGCGTCGTTCCCGGGCACTACTCGGAGACCCAGTACTTC. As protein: CSVVPGHYSETQYF.

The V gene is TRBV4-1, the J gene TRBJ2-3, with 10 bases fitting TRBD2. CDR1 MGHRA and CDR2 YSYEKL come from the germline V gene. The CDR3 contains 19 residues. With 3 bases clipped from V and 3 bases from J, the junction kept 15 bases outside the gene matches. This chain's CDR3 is CASSQILYFSGRSTDTQYF. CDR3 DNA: TGCGCCAGCAGCCAGATTTTATATTTTAGCGGGAGGAGTACAGATACGCAGTATTTT.

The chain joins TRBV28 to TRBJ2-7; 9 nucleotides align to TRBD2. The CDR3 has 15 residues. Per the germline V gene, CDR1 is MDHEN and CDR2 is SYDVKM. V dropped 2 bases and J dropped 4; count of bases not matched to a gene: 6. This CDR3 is CASSLGSGSLYEQYF. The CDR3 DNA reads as TGTGCCAGCAGTTTAGGTAGCGGGAGTTTGTACGAGCAGTACTTC.

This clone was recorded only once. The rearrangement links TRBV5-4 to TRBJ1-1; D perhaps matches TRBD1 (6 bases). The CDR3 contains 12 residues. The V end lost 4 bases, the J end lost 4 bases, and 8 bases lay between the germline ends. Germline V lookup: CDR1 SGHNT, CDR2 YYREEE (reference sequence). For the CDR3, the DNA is TGTGCCAGCAGCCAAGGGGGCACTGAAGCTTTCTTT. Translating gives CASSQGGTEAFF.

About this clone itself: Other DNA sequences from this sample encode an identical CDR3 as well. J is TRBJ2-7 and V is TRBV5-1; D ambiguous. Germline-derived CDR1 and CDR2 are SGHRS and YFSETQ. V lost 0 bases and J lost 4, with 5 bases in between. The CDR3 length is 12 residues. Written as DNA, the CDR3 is TGCGCCAGCAGCTTGGATACGTACGAGCAGTACTTC. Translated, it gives CASSLDTYEQYF. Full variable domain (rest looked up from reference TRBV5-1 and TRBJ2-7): KAGVTQTPRYLIKTRGQQVTLSCSPISGHRSVSWYQQTPGQGLQFLFEYFSETQRNKGNFPGRFSGRQFSNSRSEMNVSTLELGDSALYLCASSLDTYEQYFGPGTRLTVT.

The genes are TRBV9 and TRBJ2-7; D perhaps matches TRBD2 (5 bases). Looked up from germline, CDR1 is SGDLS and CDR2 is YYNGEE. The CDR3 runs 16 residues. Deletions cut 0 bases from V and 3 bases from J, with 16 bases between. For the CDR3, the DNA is TGTGCCAGCAGCGTAGTTGGCCTAGCATCGATCTACGAGCAGTACTTC. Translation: CASSVVGLASIYEQYF. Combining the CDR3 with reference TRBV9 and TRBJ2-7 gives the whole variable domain DSGVTQTPKHLITATGQRVTLRCSPRSGDLSVYWYQQSLDQGLQFLIQYYNGEERAKGNILERFSAQQFPDLHSELNLSSLELGDSALYFCASSVVGLASIYEQYFGPGTRLTVT.

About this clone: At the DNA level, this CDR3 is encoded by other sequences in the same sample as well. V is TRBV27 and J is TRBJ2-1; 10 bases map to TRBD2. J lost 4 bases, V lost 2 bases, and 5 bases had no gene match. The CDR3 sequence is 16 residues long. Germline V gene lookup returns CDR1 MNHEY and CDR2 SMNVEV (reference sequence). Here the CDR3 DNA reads TGTGCCAGCAGTTTAGGAGCGGGAGGGCCGTACAATGAGCAGTTCTTC. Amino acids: CASSLGAGGPYNEQFF.

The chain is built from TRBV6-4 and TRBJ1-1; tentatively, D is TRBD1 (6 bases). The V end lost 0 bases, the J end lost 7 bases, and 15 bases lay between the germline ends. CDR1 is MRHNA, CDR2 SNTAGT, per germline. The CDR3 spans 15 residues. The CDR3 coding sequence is TGTGCCAGCAGTGACTCCCCCGGGGGGCGAGGTGAAGCTTTCTTT. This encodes CASSDSPGGRGEAFF.

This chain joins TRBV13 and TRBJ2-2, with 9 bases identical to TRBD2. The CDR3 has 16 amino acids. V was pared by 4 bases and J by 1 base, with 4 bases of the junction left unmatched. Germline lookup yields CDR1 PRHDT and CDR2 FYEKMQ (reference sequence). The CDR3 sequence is CASSWRGGLNTGELFF. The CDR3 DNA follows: TGTGCCAGCAGCTGGCGGGGGGGCTTGAACACCGGGGAGCTGTTTTTT.

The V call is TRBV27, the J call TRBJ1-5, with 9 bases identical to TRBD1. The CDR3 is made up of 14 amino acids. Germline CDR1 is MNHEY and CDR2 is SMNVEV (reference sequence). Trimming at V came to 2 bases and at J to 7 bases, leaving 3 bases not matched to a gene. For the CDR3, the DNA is TGTGCCAGCAGTTTAGGGACAGGGCCCCAGCCCCAGCATTTT. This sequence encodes CASSLGTGPQPQHF.

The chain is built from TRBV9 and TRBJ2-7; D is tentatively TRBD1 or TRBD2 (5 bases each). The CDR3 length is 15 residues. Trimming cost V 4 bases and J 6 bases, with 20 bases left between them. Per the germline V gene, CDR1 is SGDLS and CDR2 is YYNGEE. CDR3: CASSPQGGGGLEQYF. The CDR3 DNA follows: TGTGCCAGCAGCCCCCAGGGCGGCGGAGGACTCGAGCAGTACTTC.